These 26 T cell receptor beta chains originate from one sample sequenced in a study of PD-1 blockade in classical Hodgkin lymphoma. Brentuximab vedotin exposure varied among the patients, all of whom had relapsed after autologous stem cell transplantation. Data came from immunoSEQ multiplex PCR; TCRdb stores just in-frame clones and leaves some out. The table lists almost 85,000 clones, approximately 88% of them singletons. Sequenced here: peripheral blood mononuclear cells (PBMCs), sampled at baseline. The origin of the receptors is a human donor with classical Hodgkin lymphoma.

The rearrangement uses TRBV5-5 and TRBJ2-2; TRBD2 aligns across 7 bases. From germline, CDR1 is SGHKS and CDR2 YYEKEE (reference sequence). This CDR3 comprises 14 residues. Trimming cost V 6 bases and J 12 bases; bases outside gene matches: 14. Here the CDR3 DNA reads TGTGCCAGCATGGGGGAGGGGAGTTTTGTGAAGCTGTTTTTT. Translating gives CASMGEGSFVKLFF.

The chain combines TRBV5-5 with TRBJ1-5; D is ambiguous. The germline gives CDR1 SGHKS, CDR2 YYEKEE (reference sequence). The CDR3 consists of 16 residues. V lost 5 bases and J lost 1, with 16 bases in between. CDR3 nucleotides: TGTGCCAGCAGTCTGGGTTACGGGATCAGCAATCAGCCCCAGCATTTT. Residues: CASSLGYGISNQPQHF. Drawing the rest from reference TRBV5-5 and TRBJ1-5, the complete variable domain is DAGVTQSPTHLIKTRGQQVTLRCSPISGHKSVSWYQQVLGQGPQFIFQYYEKEERGRGNFPDRFSARQFPNYSSELNVNALLLGDSALYLCASSLGYGISNQPQHFGDGTRLSIL.

In this sample, this clone turned up once. The rearrangement uses TRBV9 and TRBJ1-1; tentatively, D is TRBD1 (5 bases). CDR3 length: 15 amino acids. Germline V gives CDR1 SGDLS, CDR2 YYNGEE. V lost 2 bases to trimming and J lost 0 bases, with 11 bases between them. CDR3 in DNA: TGTGCCAGCAGCGTTCCGCCGGGGGTGAACACTGAAGCTTTCTTT. Protein: CASSVPPGVNTEAFF.

This chain links TRBV7-7 with TRBJ1-1; 7 bases line up with TRBD1. V dropped 6 bases and J dropped 7; count of bases not matched to a gene: 14. CDR1 SSHAT and CDR2 FNYEAQ come from the germline V gene (reference sequence). The CDR3 is 15 amino acids. CDR3 DNA: TGTGCCAGCAGTTTCCCGGGACAGCACCCACTTGAAGCTTTCTTT. Translating gives CASSFPGQHPLEAFF.

The gene calls are TRBV28 and TRBJ1-3, with TRBD1 identical over 9 bases. Germline CDR1 MDHEN, CDR2 SYDVKM. There are 17 residues in the CDR3. CDR3 nucleotides: TGTGGTACAACTACCCCCTTACAGGGGGCATATGGAAACACCATATATTTT. As protein: CGTTTPLQGAYGNTIYF. Variable domain in full (rest from reference TRBV28 and TRBJ1-3): DVKVTQSSRYLVKRTGEKVFLECVQDMDHENMFWYRQDPGLGLRLIYFSYDVKMKEKGDIPEGYSVSREKKERFSLILESASTNQTSMYLCGTTTPLQGAYGNTIYFGEGSWLTVV.

This sequence joins TRBV5-4 and TRBJ2-3, with no clear D. The CDR3 is 13 amino acids. V lost 3 bases and J lost 5, with 10 bases in between. Germline CDR1 SGHNT, CDR2 YYREEE (reference sequence). The chain's CDR3 is CASSWGLGDTQYF. CDR3 DNA: TGTGCCAGCAGCTGGGGTTTAGGAGATACGCAGTATTTT.

The V and J genes are TRBV18 and TRBJ2-1, with 9 bases lining up with TRBD1. The ends lost 2 bases at V and 7 bases at J; junction bases unmatched: 6. The CDR3 length is 15 residues. Germline loops: CDR1 KGHSH, CDR2 LQKENI. CDR3 sequence reads: CASSPGGTGRNEQFF. The CDR3 nucleotides are TGTGCCAGCTCACCAGGGGGGACAGGGAGGAATGAGCAGTTCTTC.

The chain recombines TRBV5-1 with TRBJ1-1, with TRBD1 as a possible D gene (6 bases). Germline CDR1 reads SGHRS; CDR2 reads YFSETQ. V lost 4 bases, J lost 4 bases, and 14 bases lay in between. The CDR3 is 14 residues long. The CDR3, as DNA: TGCGCCAGCAGCGGAGGGGGTGAGCGCACTGAAGCTTTCTTT. Amino acid sequence: CASSGGGERTEAFF.

This chain uses TRBV10-3 with TRBJ2-7; possibly TRBD1 for D (5 bases). Germline CDR1 is ENHRY and CDR2 is SYGVKD. The ends were cut back, 8 bases at V and 3 bases at J, with 11 bases in the middle. The CDR3 loop spans 12 amino acids. Here the CDR3 DNA reads TGTGCCATCGCTACAGGTAGCTACGAGCAGTACTTC. Its protein is CAIATGSYEQYF.

The chain combines TRBV5-1 with TRBJ1-2, with 9 bases that match TRBD1. Per germline, CDR1 SGHRS and CDR2 YFSETQ. CDR3 length: 15 amino acids. The ends lost 3 bases at V and 2 bases at J; junction bases unmatched: 5. CDR3 region: CASSWGTGRNYGYTF. The CDR3 DNA sequence: TGCGCCAGCAGCTGGGGGACAGGGAGGAACTATGGCTACACCTTC. Full variable domain (remainder filled in from reference TRBV5-1 and TRBJ1-2): KAGVTQTPRYLIKTRGQQVTLSCSPISGHRSVSWYQQTPGQGLQFLFEYFSETQRNKGNFPGRFSGRQFSNSRSEMNVSTLELGDSALYLCASSWGTGRNYGYTFGSGTRLTVV.

This clone appeared a single time. The V call is TRBV18, the J call TRBJ1-4; D remains ambiguous. CDR1 and CDR2 from the germline V gene are KGHSH and LQKENI. V was shortened by 3 bases and J by 3 bases, with 11 bases between the two germline ends. This CDR3 spans 15 amino acids. CDR3 in DNA: TGTGCCAGCTCACCGCGGACGGTTTCTAATGAAAAACTGTTTTTT. It is translated as CASSPRTVSNEKLFF.

This chain uses TRBV6-5 with TRBJ2-7, with 9 bases matching TRBD1. In germline, CDR1 is MNHEY, CDR2 SVGAGI. The V and J ends lost 2 bases and 6 bases, in that order; junction bases with no gene match: 11. This CDR3 comprises 16 residues. As DNA, the CDR3 is TGTGCCAGCAGTTACCTGTCCACAGGGGGCCTGGGCGAGCAGTACTTC. Protein: CASSYLSTGGLGEQYF.

The chain couples TRBV15 to TRBJ2-1; 12 bases fit TRBD2. J lost 2 bases, V lost 9 bases, and 11 bases had no gene match. Germline V gives CDR1 LNHNV, CDR2 YYDKDF (reference sequence). This CDR3 spans 17 amino acids. The CDR3 reads CATKTSGSSGAYNEQFF. The CDR3 coding sequence is TGTGCCACGAAGACTAGCGGGAGCTCGGGTGCCTACAATGAGCAGTTCTTC.

The rearrangement joins TRBV19 to TRBJ2-3; D could derive from TRBD1 or TRBD2 (5 bases each). Per germline, CDR1 LNHDA and CDR2 SQIVND (reference sequence). The germline V and J ends were trimmed by 0 bases and 8 bases, with 12 bases remaining between them. This CDR3 is 14 amino acids long. The CDR3 sequence is CASSIDPGGSTQYF. The CDR3 bases are TGTGCCAGTAGTATAGACCCTGGGGGAAGTACGCAGTATTTT.

The sample holds many counts of this clone. V is TRBV6-6 and J is TRBJ2-1; 9 bases match TRBD2. J gave up 5 bases and V 0 bases, and 5 bases lay outside the gene matches. The CDR3 totals 16 residues. Germline V gene sequence: CDR1 MNHNY, CDR2 SVGAGI (reference sequence). DNA of the CDR3: TGTGCCAGCAGTTACTCTGCGGGAGGGCTCCACAATGAGCAGTTCTTC. Amino acid sequence: CASSYSAGGLHNEQFF.

This clone was observed a few times. The V call is TRBV6-6, the J call TRBJ1-2; 9 bases are a match to TRBD1. The CDR3 covers 14 residues. Germline V CDR1 and CDR2: MNHNY, SVGAGI (reference sequence). V was pared by 6 bases and J by 5 bases, with 7 bases of the junction left unmatched. The CDR3 DNA sequence: TGTGCCAGCAGAAAACAGGGGGCGGGGTATGGCTACACCTTC. This sequence encodes CASRKQGAGYGYTF.

The chain has TRBV15 and TRBJ2-7, with 10 nucleotides matching TRBD2. Germline-derived CDR1 and CDR2 are LNHNV and YYDKDF (reference sequence). The CDR3 spans 17 residues. V lost 0 bases to trimming and J lost 4 bases; unmatched junction nucleotides: 9. The CDR3 loop reads CATSRDPTIAGGYEQYF. The CDR3 DNA is TGTGCCACCAGCAGAGACCCAACGATAGCGGGAGGATACGAGCAGTACTTC.

This clone was observed once. The chain is built from TRBV10-3 and TRBJ1-3; the D gene is possibly TRBD1 (5 bases). Germline loops: CDR1 ENHRY, CDR2 SYGVKD. There are 14 residues in the CDR3. Trimming removed 4 bases at V and 0 bases at J, with 7 bases between. CDR3 protein: CAISGTRSGNTIYF. Written as DNA, the CDR3 is TGTGCCATCAGTGGGACACGCTCTGGAAACACCATATATTTT.

The chain is built from TRBV4-3 and TRBJ2-7; D remains ambiguous. This CDR3 has 17 amino acids. V lost 0 bases and J 2 bases, leaving 17 bases between the germline ends. The V gene's germline CDR1 is LGHNA and CDR2 YSLEER. DNA for the CDR3: TGCGCCAGCAGCCAAGATTTGGCAGGCGGCGACACCTACGAGCAGTACTTC. This codes for CASSQDLAGGDTYEQYF.

V is TRBV2 and J is TRBJ1-1; no definite D call. Trimming cost V 4 bases and J 4 bases, with 10 bases left between them. The germline V gene encodes CDR1 SNHLY and CDR2 FYNNEI. The CDR3 runs 13 residues. The CDR3 sequence: CASSGSGSTEAFF. CDR3 DNA: TGTGCCAGCAGTGGTTCTGGGAGCACTGAAGCTTTCTTT.

This sequence joins TRBV4-1 and TRBJ2-7; TRBD1 matches at 8 bases. The CDR3 length is 15 residues. Germline CDR1 and CDR2: MGHRA and YSYEKL. The V and J ends lost 3 bases and 4 bases, in that order; junction bases with no gene match: 8. The CDR3 sequence is CASSHPGQGYYEQYF. CDR3 sequence (DNA): TGCGCCAGCAGCCATCCTGGACAGGGTTATTACGAGCAGTACTTC.

The chain couples TRBV21-1 to TRBJ2-7. TRBV21-1 is a pseudogene locus. CDR3 size: 11 residues. This CDR3 is CASRLSYEQYF. The CDR3 coding sequence is TGTGCCAGCAGGTTGTCCTACGAGCAGTACTTC.

In this sample, this clone turned up a few times. The CDR3 DNA reads as TGTGCCAGCAGCTTATGGACTAGCGGGACCACCTTATACAATGAGCAGTTCTTC. Translation: CASSLWTSGTTLYNEQFF. The chain has TRBV7-2 and TRBJ2-1; 12 bases match TRBD2. J lost 4 bases, V lost 2 bases, and 9 bases had no gene match. CDR1 is SGHTA, CDR2 FQGNSA, per germline. The CDR3 is made up of 18 amino acids.

The J gene is TRBJ2-3, the V gene TRBV18; 9 bases are shared with TRBD2. CDR3 length equals 15 residues. CDR1 and CDR2 (germline): KGHSH, LQKENI. V dropped 2 bases and J dropped 2; count of bases not matched to a gene: 2. CDR3 sequence (DNA): TGTGCCAGCTCACCAGTAGCGGGAGACACAGATACGCAGTATTTT. Protein: CASSPVAGDTDTQYF.

The chain uses TRBV7-2 and TRBJ2-2; D is perhaps TRBD2 (5 bases). The CDR3 is 17 amino acids. Trimming stripped 3 bases from V and 4 bases from J, with 18 bases between. Germline V gene lookup returns CDR1 SGHTA and CDR2 FQGNSA. The DNA of the CDR3 is TGTGCCAGCAGCTTCACGTCCACTAGTTCGGGCACCGGGGAGCTGTTTTTT. Protein: CASSFTSTSSGTGELFF. Based on the CDR3 plus reference TRBV7-2 and TRBJ2-2, the full variable domain is GAGVSQSPSNKVTEKGKDVELRCDPISGHTALYWYRQSLGQGLEFLIYFQGNSAPDKSGLPSDRFSAERTGGSVSTLTIQRTQQEDSAVYLCASSFTSTSSGTGELFFGEGSRLTVL.

The V call is TRBV9, the J call TRBJ2-5, with D maybe TRBD1 (6 bases). The end of the DNA aligns better with TRBJ2-7, so the J call may be wrong. CDR1 and CDR2 from the germline V gene are SGDLS and YYNGEE. The CDR3 extends over 14 amino acids. Written as DNA, the CDR3 is TGTGCCAGCAGCGCCGGACAGTTCTCCTACGAGCAGTACTTC. Residues: CASSAGQFSYEQYF.